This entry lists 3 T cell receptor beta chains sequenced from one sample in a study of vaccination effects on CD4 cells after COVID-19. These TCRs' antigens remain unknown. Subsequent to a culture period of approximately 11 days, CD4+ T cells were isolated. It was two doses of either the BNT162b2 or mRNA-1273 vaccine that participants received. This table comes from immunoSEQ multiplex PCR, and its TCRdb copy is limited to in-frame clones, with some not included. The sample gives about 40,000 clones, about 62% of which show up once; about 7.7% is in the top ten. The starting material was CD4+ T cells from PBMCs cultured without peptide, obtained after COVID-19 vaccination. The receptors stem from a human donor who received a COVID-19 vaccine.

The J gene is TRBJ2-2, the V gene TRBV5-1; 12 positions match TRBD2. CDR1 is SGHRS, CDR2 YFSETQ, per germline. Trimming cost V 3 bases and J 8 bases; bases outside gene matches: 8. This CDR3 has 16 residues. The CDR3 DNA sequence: TGCGCCAGCAGCTCGGGACTAGCGGGCCAGGGTGGGGAGCTGTTTTTT. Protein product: CASSSGLAGQGGELFF.

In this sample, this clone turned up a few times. In DNA, the CDR3 is TGTGCCAGCAGCTTGTTCGGGGAAACCAATGAGCAGTTCTTC. Translation: CASSLFGETNEQFF. The chain uses TRBV11-1 and TRBJ2-1; D is possibly TRBD2 (5 bases). The CDR3 runs to 14 residues. Deletions cut 3 bases from V and 6 bases from J, with 12 bases between. Germline lookup yields CDR1 SGHAT and CDR2 FQDESV (reference sequence).

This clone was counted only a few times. The CDR3, as DNA: TGTGCCAGCAGTGAACTTGGGCATCAGCCCCAGCATTTT. It is translated as CASSELGHQPQHF. This sequence joins TRBV6-1 and TRBJ1-5; D call uncertain. The CDR3 sequence is 13 residues long. V lost 2 bases, J lost 5 bases, and 7 bases lay in between. Germline-derived CDR1 and CDR2 are MNHNS and SASEGT.